One T cell receptor (beta chain) is described in this entry. Deletions cut 7 bases from V and 0 bases from J, with 16 bases between. CDR1 and CDR2 from the germline V gene are SNHLY and FYNNEI. The CDR3 covers 15 residues. The data belong to a study of blood T cell repertoires in COVID-19. Study-wide background: The United States, Italy and Spain provided the acute and convalescent COVID-19 samples. Nucleic acid was either cDNA or gDNA, and it came from T cells, B-cell-depleted T cells, or PBMCs.

In the original analysis: Nucleated cell number was recorded as an estimate derived from reference gene primer amplification. Profiling relied on immunoSEQ multiplex PCR, and the TCRdb table lists in-frame clones only, not all of them. Clonal size and the V and J genes are those of that table, whereas D and trimming came from the DNA. The sample consists of around 130,000 clones, approximately 87% of them appearing once. The chain employs TRBV2 and TRBJ2-7; weak D call: TRBD1 (6 bases). The receptor was derived from a man aged 65-85 years with active COVID-19. The sequencing input was peripheral blood. DNA for the CDR3: TGTGCCAGCAACCCCCCGGGACATAACTCCTACGAGCAGTACTTC. Translated: CASNPPGHNSYEQYF.